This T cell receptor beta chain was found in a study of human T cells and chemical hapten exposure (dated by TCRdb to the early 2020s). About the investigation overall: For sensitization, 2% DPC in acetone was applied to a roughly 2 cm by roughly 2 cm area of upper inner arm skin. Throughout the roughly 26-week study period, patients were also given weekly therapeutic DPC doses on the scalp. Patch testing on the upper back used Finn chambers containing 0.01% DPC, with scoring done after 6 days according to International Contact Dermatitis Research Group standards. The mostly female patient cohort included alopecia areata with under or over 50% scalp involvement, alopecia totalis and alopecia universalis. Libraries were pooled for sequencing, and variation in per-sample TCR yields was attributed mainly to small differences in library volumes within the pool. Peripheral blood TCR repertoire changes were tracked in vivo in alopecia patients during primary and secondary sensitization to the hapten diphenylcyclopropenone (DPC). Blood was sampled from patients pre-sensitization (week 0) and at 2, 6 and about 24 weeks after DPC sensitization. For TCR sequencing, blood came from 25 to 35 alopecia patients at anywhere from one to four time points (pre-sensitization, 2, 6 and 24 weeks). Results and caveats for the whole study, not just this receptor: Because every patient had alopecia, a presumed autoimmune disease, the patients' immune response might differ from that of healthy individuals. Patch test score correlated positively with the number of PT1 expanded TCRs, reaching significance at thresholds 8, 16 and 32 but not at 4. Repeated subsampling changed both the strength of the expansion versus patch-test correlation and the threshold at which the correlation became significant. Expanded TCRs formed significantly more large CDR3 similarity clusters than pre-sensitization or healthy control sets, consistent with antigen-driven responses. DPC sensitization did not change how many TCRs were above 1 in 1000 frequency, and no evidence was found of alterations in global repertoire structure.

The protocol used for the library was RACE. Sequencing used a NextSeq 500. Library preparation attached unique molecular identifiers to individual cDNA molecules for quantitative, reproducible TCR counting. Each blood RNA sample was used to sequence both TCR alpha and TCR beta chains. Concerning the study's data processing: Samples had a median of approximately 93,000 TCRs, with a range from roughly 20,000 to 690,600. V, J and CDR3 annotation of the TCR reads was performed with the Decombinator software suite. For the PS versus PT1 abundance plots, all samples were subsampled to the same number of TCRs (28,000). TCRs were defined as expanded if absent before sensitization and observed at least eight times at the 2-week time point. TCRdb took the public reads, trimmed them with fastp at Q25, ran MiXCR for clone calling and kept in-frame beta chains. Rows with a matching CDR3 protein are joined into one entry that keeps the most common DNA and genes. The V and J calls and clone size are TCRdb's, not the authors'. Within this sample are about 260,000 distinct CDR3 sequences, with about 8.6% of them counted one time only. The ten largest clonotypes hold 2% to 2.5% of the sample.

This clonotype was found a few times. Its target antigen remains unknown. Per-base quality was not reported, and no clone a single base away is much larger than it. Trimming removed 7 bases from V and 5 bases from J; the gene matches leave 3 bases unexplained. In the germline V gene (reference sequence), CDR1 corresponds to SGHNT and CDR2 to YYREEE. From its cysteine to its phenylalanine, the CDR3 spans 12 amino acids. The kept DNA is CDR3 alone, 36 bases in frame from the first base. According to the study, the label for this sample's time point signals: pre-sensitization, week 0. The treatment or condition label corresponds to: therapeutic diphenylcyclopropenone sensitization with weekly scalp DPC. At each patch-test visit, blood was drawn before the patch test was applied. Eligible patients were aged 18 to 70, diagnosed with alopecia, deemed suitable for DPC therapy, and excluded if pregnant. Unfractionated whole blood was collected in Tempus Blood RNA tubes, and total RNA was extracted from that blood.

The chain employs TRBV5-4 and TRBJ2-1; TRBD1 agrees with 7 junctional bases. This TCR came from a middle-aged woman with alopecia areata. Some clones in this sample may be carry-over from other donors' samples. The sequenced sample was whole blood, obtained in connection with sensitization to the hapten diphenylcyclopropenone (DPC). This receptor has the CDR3 CASYRGNNEQFF. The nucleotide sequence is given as TGTGCCAGCTACAGGGGTAACAATGAGCAGTTCTTC.